This T cell receptor (beta chain) was sequenced for a study of tumor and adjacent non-tumor tissue in lung cancer. Study-wide background: Patients were aged roughly 31 to 76, nine to eleven men and about 5 women, stage I to III. Each sample yielded approximately 4 million productive TCRbeta reads on average.

In its sample, this clonotype was seen a few times. Its antigen remains unknown. Whole-study results and caveats: Compared with tumor, normal lung showed significantly lower TCR diversity. Top 100 clones took a larger repertoire share in normal lung.

A modified ARM-PCR protocol with three rounds of nested PCR amplified TCRbeta. TCRdb reprocessed the multiplex PCR reads with MiXCR, giving one entry per CDR3 protein. The table lists under 95,000 distinct CDR3 sequences, roughly two thirds of them singletons, with about 15% in the top ten. J gave up 5 bases and V 0 bases, and 5 bases lay outside the gene matches. Germline-derived CDR1 and CDR2 are DFQATT and SNEGSKA (reference sequence). This CDR3 comprises 14 residues. This sample's RNA came from whole unsorted tissue. The sequence was collected from a man in his 70s with non-small cell lung cancer. This chain joins TRBV20-1 and TRBJ2-3; 7 nucleotides agree with TRBD2. The sequenced sample was lung tumor tissue. The CDR3, as DNA: TGCAGTGCTAGAGAAGTGGGGAGGGGAGATACGCAGTATTTT. It translates to CSAREVGRGDTQYF.